Listed here is a single TCR beta chain. This entry is derived from a study of blood T cell repertoires in COVID-19. The wider study: COVID-19 samples collected from the United States, Italy and Spain covered acute and convalescent phases. The analysed material was cDNA or gDNA that came from T cells, B-cell-depleted T cells, or PBMCs.

The authors' processing: Amplification of reference gene primers provided the estimated nucleated cell counts. Only in-frame clones appear in the TCRdb table, and some are missing; sequencing was by immunoSEQ multiplex PCR. The V and J calls and the clone size are those of that table, but D and trimming were determined from the DNA. The sample shows approximately 88,000 clones, around three quarters of them seen only once. This CDR3 has 14 residues. The germline V gene has CDR1 MDHEN and CDR2 SYDVKM. J lost 4 bases, V lost 4 bases, and 1 base had no gene match. Source material: peripheral blood. This clonotype was obtained from a man aged 50 or older who had recovered from COVID-19. The chain combines TRBV28 with TRBJ2-3; 11 bases line up with TRBD1. The CDR3 DNA follows: TGTGCCAGCAGTTGGACAGGGGGCCCAGATACGCAGTATTTT. As protein: CASSWTGGPDTQYF.